This T cell receptor beta chain came from a study of human CD8 memory T cell subsets. TCR beta libraries were made by UMI-labeled 5' RACE. Using the 5' RACE reads, TCRdb records one entry per CDR3 protein without DNA. Recorded here are about 10,000 distinct CDR3 sequences; the top ten clones represent roughly 9%. Whole-study results and caveats: Similar levels of high diversity, measured as normalized Shannon-Wiener diversity, were found in stem-like memory and precursor exhausted T cells, which was not the case for effector memory cells.

The starting material, duplicate vials of some 140,000 sorted CD8+ T cells per subset, provided the RNA. The CDR3 contains 13 residues. Germline CDR1 is SQVTM and CDR2 is ANQGSEA. This clonotype is deemed medium-sized by its frequency. Antigen specificity is unknown. The material sequenced was CD8+ stem-like memory T cells (TSCM and TCM) sorted from PBMCs. This sample's subset: stem-like memory CD8 T cells (TSTEM), CCR7+ PD-1- TIGIT-. The chain combines TRBV29-1 with TRBJ1-1; TCRdb's assignment of TRBD1 cannot be checked, as there is no DNA. The sequence came from a human donor in good health. The CDR3 protein is CSVPGQMNTEAFF.